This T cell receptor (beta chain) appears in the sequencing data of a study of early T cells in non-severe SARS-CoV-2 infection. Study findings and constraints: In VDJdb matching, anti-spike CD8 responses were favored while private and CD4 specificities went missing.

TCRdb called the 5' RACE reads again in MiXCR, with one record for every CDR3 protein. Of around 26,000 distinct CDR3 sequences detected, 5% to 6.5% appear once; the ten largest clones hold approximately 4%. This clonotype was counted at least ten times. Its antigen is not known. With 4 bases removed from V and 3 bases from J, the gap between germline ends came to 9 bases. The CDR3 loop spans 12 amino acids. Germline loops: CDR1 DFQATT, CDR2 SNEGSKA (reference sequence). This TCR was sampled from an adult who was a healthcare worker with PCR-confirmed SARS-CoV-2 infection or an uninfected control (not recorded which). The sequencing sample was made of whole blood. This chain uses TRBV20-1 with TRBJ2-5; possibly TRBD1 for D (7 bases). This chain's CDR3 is CSAIRGEETQYF. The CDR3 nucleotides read TGCAGTGCTATCAGGGGGGAAGAGACCCAGTACTTC.